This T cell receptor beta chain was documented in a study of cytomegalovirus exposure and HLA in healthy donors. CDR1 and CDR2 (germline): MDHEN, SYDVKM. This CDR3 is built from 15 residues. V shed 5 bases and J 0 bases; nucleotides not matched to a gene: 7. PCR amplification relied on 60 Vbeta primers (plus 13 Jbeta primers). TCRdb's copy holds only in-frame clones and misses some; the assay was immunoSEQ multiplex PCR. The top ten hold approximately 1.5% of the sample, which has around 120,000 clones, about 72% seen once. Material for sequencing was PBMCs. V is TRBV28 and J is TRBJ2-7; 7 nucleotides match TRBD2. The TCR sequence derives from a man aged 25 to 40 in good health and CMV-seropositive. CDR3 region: CASSNTSESSYEQYF. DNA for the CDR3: TGTGCCAGCAGTAATACTAGCGAGAGCTCCTACGAGCAGTACTTC.